Listed here are 24 T cell receptor beta chains from one sample, sequenced in a study of low-dose radiotherapy and immunotherapy resistance in tumors. TRAV- and TRBV-specific primers, spanning alpha and beta chains, primed first-strand cDNA. Over approximately 20 PCR cycles, TCRs were amplified from a constant-region primer and V-primer adapter. One entry per CDR3 protein results from TCRdb running MiXCR on the reads. The sample has under 40,000 distinct CDR3 sequences; under 55% are singletons. The time point here: after trial treatment. Regarding treatment: LDRT plus nivolumab, ipilimumab, low-dose cyclophosphamide and aspirin (RACIN trial). Source: PBMCs, taken after low-dose radiotherapy plus immunotherapy. The receptor set was obtained from a male donor with gallbladder cancer.

This chain uses TRBV15 with TRBJ2-4, with D perhaps assigned TRBD1 or TRBD2 (5 bases each). Trimming cost V 3 bases and J 0 bases, with 15 bases left between them. CDR1 and CDR2 (germline): LNHNV, YYDKDF (reference sequence). The length of the CDR3 is 17 residues. The CDR3 DNA follows: TGTGCCACCAGCAGCCACCTCGGGGCTATAGCCAAAAACATTCAGTACTTC. Protein sequence: CATSSHLGAIAKNIQYF.

Comments on this clonotype: At one end the junction does not follow the germline gene, possibly because of a read error. This chain connects TRBV9 to TRBJ2-7; D is tentatively TRBD1 or TRBD2 (7 bases each). This CDR3 comprises 12 residues. The germline V gene encodes CDR1 SGDLS and CDR2 YYNGEE. This CDR3 is CASSVGQGGKFF. Here the CDR3 DNA reads TGTGCCAGCAGCGTAGGGCAGGGGGGGAAGTTCTTC. Looking up the rest from reference TRBV9 and TRBJ2-7 gives the full variable domain: DSGVTQTPKHLITATGQRVTLRCSPRSGDLSVYWYQQSLDQGLQFLIQYYNGEERAKGNILERFSAQQFPDLHSELNLSSLELGDSALYFCASSVGQGGKFFGPGTRLTVT.

Concerning this clonotype: This likely traces to a read error, being one base from a far larger clone. The chain joins TRBV3-1 to TRBJ2-5; D not certain. CDR3 length: 11 residues. With 2 bases removed from V and 4 bases from J, the gap between germline ends came to 2 bases. Per germline, CDR1 LGHDT and CDR2 YNNKEL (reference sequence). The chain's CDR3 is CASSQTETQYF. Here the CDR3 DNA reads TGTGCCAGCAGCCAAACAGAGACCCAGTACTTC.

CDR3 region: CASSLGTSGFSYEQYF. The CDR3 region has the DNA TGCGCCAGCAGCTTAGGGACTAGCGGATTCTCCTACGAGCAGTACTTC. This chain uses TRBV5-1 with TRBJ2-7; 11 bases are a match to TRBD2. V lost 2 bases to trimming and J lost 0 bases; unmatched junction nucleotides: 4. This CDR3 contains 16 residues. Germline V gene lookup returns CDR1 SGHRS and CDR2 YFSETQ.

Points on this clonotype: The junction does not match germline at one end; this may be a read error. The gene calls are TRBV5-3 and TRBJ2-2, with D maybe TRBD1 (6 bases). TRBV5-3 is classed as an ORF, of uncertain function. The CDR3 extends over 16 amino acids. The CDR3 protein is CVRSLGQGSQCGELFF. CDR3 nucleotides: TGTGTCAGAAGCTTGGGGCAGGGGTCCCAATGCGGGGAGCTGTTTTTT.

The chain couples TRBV6-2 or TRBV6-3 to TRBJ2-3; D possibly corresponds to TRBD2 (7 bases). Trimming took 0 bases from V and 3 from J, leaving 13 bases between them. CDR3 length equals 16 residues. Germline-derived CDR1 and CDR2 are MNHEY and SVGEGT. As DNA, the CDR3 is TGTGCCAGCAGTTACTCCGCGGGGGCCCCAACAGATACGCAGTATTTT. It codes for CASSYSAGAPTDTQYF.

The chain couples TRBV23-1 to TRBJ1-5; 12 bases fit TRBD1. TRBV23-1 has ORF status, its function being uncertain. The length of the CDR3 is 19 residues. Germline trimming cut 2 bases from V and 2 bases from J; bases unmatched to any gene: 10. The DNA for the CDR3 is TGCGCCAGCAGTCAAGAGGGGGACAGGGGGCAGGGGGGCAATCAGCCCCAGCATTTT. Its protein product is CASSQEGDRGQGGNQPQHF.

The rearrangement uses TRBV7-2 and TRBJ2-7; no firm D call. Trimming left V 1 base short and J 3 bases short, with 16 bases between. Germline lookup yields CDR1 SGHTA and CDR2 FQGNSA. CDR3 length equals 16 residues. CDR3: CASSLDVDKGSYEQYF. The CDR3 region has the DNA TGTGCCAGCAGCTTAGATGTGGATAAGGGTAGCTACGAGCAGTACTTC.

In the case of this clonotype: A far larger clone is one base from this, pointing to a likely read error. This chain uses TRBV27 with TRBJ2-1; D is perhaps TRBD1 or TRBD2 (5 bases each). CDR1 and CDR2 from the germline V gene are MNHEY and SMNVEV (reference sequence). This CDR3 spans 15 amino acids. The ends were cut back, 5 bases at V and 10 bases at J, with 21 bases in the middle. CDR3 DNA sequence: TGTGCCAGCAGTGCCCCAGGGCCCGGGGTACCCGAGCAGTTCTTC. Its translation: CASSAPGPGVPEQFF.

The sample holds many counts of this clonotype. The chain is built from TRBV5-1 and TRBJ2-7; 10 bases are shared with TRBD1. This CDR3 is built from 17 residues. The V and J ends lost 4 bases and 3 bases, in that order; junction bases with no gene match: 13. Per the germline V gene, CDR1 is SGHRS and CDR2 is YFSETQ. In DNA form, the CDR3 reads TGCGCCAGCAGCAGCACCGGGACAGGGGTTGGGGGCTACGAGCAGTACTTC. It encodes CASSSTGTGVGGYEQYF.

V usage is TRBV2 and J usage is TRBJ2-7, with 12 bases aligning to TRBD2. The J segment lost 2 bases and the V segment lost 9 bases, leaving 2 bases of the junction unmatched. The germline V gene has CDR1 SNHLY and CDR2 FYNNEI. The CDR3 contains 13 residues. CDR3 sequence: CARRLAGAYEQYF. DNA of the CDR3: TGTGCCAGACGACTAGCGGGAGCCTACGAGCAGTACTTC.

About this clonotype: A far larger clone is off by one base, so a read error is likely. V is TRBV9 and J is TRBJ2-2; maybe TRBD1 (6 bases). CDR3 size: 16 residues. Germline CDR1 is SGDLS and CDR2 is YYNGEE. The DNA for the CDR3 is TGTGTCAGCAGCCACGGACAGAACGCGAACACCGGGGAGCTGTTTTTT. Translation gives CVSSHGQNANTGELFF.

Worth noting for this clonotype: A much larger clone is a single base away; this may be a read error. This CDR3 fails to terminate in the conserved phenylalanine or tryptophan, so it likely reflects a read error. The chain carries TRBV20-1 and TRBJ2-1; maybe TRBD2 (6 bases). CDR3 length: 20 residues. Germline V gives CDR1 DFQATT, CDR2 SNEGSKA (reference sequence). The V end was cut by 3 bases, the J end by 6 bases, with 33 bases between. The CDR3 DNA reads TGCAGTGCTAGGTACAGAGTTTCAATAAAGGGTAGTGGTAGCGGCAATGAGCAGTTCATC. It encodes CSARYRVSIKGSGSGNEQFI.

Sample share makes this clonotype medium-sized. This sequence joins TRBV2 and TRBJ1-1; 8 bases line up with TRBD1. V was pared by 8 bases and J by 0 bases, with 2 bases of the junction left unmatched. Germline V gene sequence: CDR1 SNHLY, CDR2 FYNNEI. The CDR3 totals 13 residues. DNA of the CDR3: TGTGCCAGCGGACAGGGAATGAACACTGAAGCTTTCTTT. Amino acid sequence: CASGQGMNTEAFF.

The chain uses TRBV12-3 or TRBV12-4 and TRBJ1-6; D uncertain. This CDR3 has 15 amino acids. Trimming took off 5 bases at V and 4 bases at J, with 12 bases between the two ends. The CDR3 sequence is CASSPNPGYNSPLHF. CDR3 bases: TGTGCCAGCAGTCCAAACCCGGGTTATAATTCACCCCTCCACTTT.

With regard to this clonotype: With a much larger clone just one base away, this may be a read error. Since no conserved phenylalanine or tryptophan closes the CDR3, a read error is the likely cause. The rearrangement uses TRBV18 and TRBJ1-1, with 7 bases lining up with TRBD1. The germline V gene encodes CDR1 KGHSH and CDR2 LQKENI. V shed 2 bases, J shed 4 bases, and the junction held 7 bases outside the gene matches. This CDR3 contains 15 residues. The CDR3 loop reads CASSPTQGGRTEAFC. DNA of the CDR3: TGTGCCAGCTCACCAACCCAGGGGGGTCGCACTGAAGCTTTCTGT.

This clonotype was seen just once. J is TRBJ1-2 and V is TRBV27; the match to TRBD1 covers 8 bases. The CDR3 is made up of 13 amino acids. Germline values: CDR1 MNHEY, CDR2 SMNVEV (reference sequence). V gave up 4 bases and J gave up 8 bases; unmatched junction bases: 6. The CDR3 nucleotides read TGTGCCAGCAGTTCATACAGGGGGGAAGGCTACACCTTC. It is translated as CASSSYRGEGYTF.

About this clonotype itself: It differs at one base from a far larger clone, so likely a read error. The chain uses TRBV25-1 and TRBJ2-1; D uncertain. Trimming removed 5 bases from V and 10 bases from J, with 15 bases in between. The CDR3 runs 13 residues. The germline gives CDR1 MGHDK, CDR2 SYGVNS. In DNA form, the CDR3 reads TGTGCCAGCAGTTCCCCTAGATCCTACGAGCAGTTCTTC. Its protein product is CASSSPRSYEQFF.

In its sample, this clonotype is medium-sized. The gene calls are TRBV5-4 and TRBJ2-1; TRBD2 agrees at 8 bases. The CDR3 runs to 17 residues. The V and J ends lost 4 bases and 2 bases, in that order; junction bases with no gene match: 11. Germline CDR1 and CDR2: SGHNT and YYREEE (reference sequence). Here the CDR3 reads CASSPWRVTSAYNEQFF. The CDR3 region has the DNA TGTGCCAGCAGCCCCTGGAGGGTGACTAGCGCCTACAATGAGCAGTTCTTC.

Comments on this clonotype: This likely reflects a read error, since a far larger clone is one base away. The CDR3 DNA reads TGTGCCAGCAGCCCCAGGACAGACGAGAGCTCCTACGAGCAGTACTTC. As protein: CASSPRTDESSYEQYF. The genes are TRBV11-1 and TRBJ2-7; tentatively, D is TRBD1 (6 bases). CDR3 length equals 16 residues. Germline assignment: CDR1 SGHAT and CDR2 FQDESV (reference sequence). Trimming took 5 bases from V and 0 from J, leaving 17 bases between them. Variable domain in full (rest from reference TRBV11-1 and TRBJ2-7): EAEVAQSPRYKITEKSQAVAFWCDPISGHATLYWYRQILGQGPELLVQFQDESVVDDSQLPKDRFSAERLKGVDSTLKIQPAELGDSAMYLCASSPRTDESSYEQYFGPGTRLTVT.

The CDR3 sequence is CASSWASGNHRKSSYNEQFF. CDR3 nucleotides: TGTGCCAGCAGTTGGGCCTCCGGGAATCATCGAAAGAGCTCCTACAATGAGCAGTTCTTC. The V call is TRBV6-5, the J call TRBJ2-1, with TRBD2 as a possible D gene (5 bases). Germline-derived CDR1 and CDR2 are MNHEY and SVGAGI. V was cut by 4 bases and J by 0 bases, with 25 bases left in between. The CDR3 runs to 20 residues.

With respect to this clonotype: One end of the junction fails to match germline, which may point to a read error. The chain carries TRBV3-1 and TRBJ2-7; D perhaps matches TRBD1 (6 bases). CDR1 is LGHDT and CDR2 is YNNKEL in the germline V gene (reference sequence). The CDR3 consists of 16 residues. The CDR3 reads CASSHGQNANTGELYF. The DNA for the CDR3 is TGTGCCAGCAGCCACGGACAGAACGCGAACACCGGGGAGCTGTACTTC.

This clonotype was found many times. V and J are TRBV20-1 and TRBJ2-3; TRBD2 agrees at 11 bases. CDR3 length equals 15 residues. V dropped 5 bases and J dropped 4; count of bases not matched to a gene: 8. The germline V gene has CDR1 DFQATT and CDR2 SNEGSKA (reference sequence). This chain's CDR3 is CSAATLAGASDTQYF. DNA for the CDR3: TGCAGTGCTGCAACACTAGCGGGGGCCTCAGATACGCAGTATTTT.

Here the CDR3 DNA reads TGTGCCAGCAGTGCCCGGACAGGGAATGAAAAACTGTTTTTT. Amino acid sequence: CASSARTGNEKLFF. The chain joins TRBV6-2 or TRBV6-3 to TRBJ1-4, with 8 bases fitting TRBD1. The ends lost 5 bases at V and 5 bases at J; junction bases unmatched: 4. The germline CDR1 and CDR2 sequences are MNHEY and SVGEGT. This CDR3 has 14 residues.